The subject of this entry is one TCR beta chain. Its antigen is currently unknown. Collection of lesional scalp punch biopsies and peripheral blood was performed in alopecia areata patients. Sorting of PBMCs yielded the CD4+ and CD8+ T cells. The data originate from a study of CD8+ T cells in alopecia areata. Following RNA extraction, reverse transcription yielded cDNA that acted as the sequencing template. Assay used: immunoSEQ multiplex PCR; TCRdb lists only in-frame clones, some missing. The data contain 89,000 or so clones, roughly 51% of them singletons. Germline lookup yields CDR1 SNHLY and CDR2 FYNNEI. V shed 6 bases and J shed 8 bases, with 16 bases lying between them. The length of the CDR3 is 14 residues. Findings and limits, study-wide: The study also sequences resident alphabeta T cells of normal skin in scalp samples. Among patients, TCR sharing was less clear than in mice, a difference possibly due in part to HLA diversity in the patient population.

The V and J genes are TRBV2 and TRBJ2-2; weak D call: TRBD2 (5 bases). This sequence originates from a human donor with alopecia areata. The sample was NKG2D-high CD8+ T cells sorted from blood. In nucleotides, the CDR3 is TGTGCCAGCAGCCACCCGGGGATGGGAGGGGAGCTGTTTTTT. The encoded protein is CASSHPGMGGELFF. The full variable domain, completed using reference TRBV2 and TRBJ2-2, is EPEVTQTPSHQVTQMGQEVILRCVPISNHLYFYWYRQILGQKVEFLVSFYNNEISEKSEIFDDQFSVERPDGSNFTLKIRSTKLEDSAMYFCASSHPGMGGELFFGEGSRLTVL.